Listed below are T cell receptor beta chains from one sample, sequenced in a study of OX40 agonist ivuxolimab in advanced cancers. The repertoire was sequenced with immunoSEQ multiplex PCR; TCRdb's copy has only in-frame clones and lacks some. The sample consists of about 94,000 clones, approximately 90% of them appearing once. The starting material was CD4+ or CD8+ T cells sorted from blood, obtained in a trial of the OX40 agonist ivuxolimab. The receptors stem from an adult with an advanced solid tumor such as melanoma, head and neck, liver or kidney cancer. Both conserved end residues are part of each CDR3. Clone sizes are given selectively: once, few, many, or a class where the clone is expanded.

.	13	TRBV7-8	TRBJ2-7	CASSLRGRHEQYF
.	15	TRBV9	TRBJ2-3	CASSVASLSTDTQYF
.	16	TRBV10-3	TRBJ2-2	CAISESRGTNTGELFF
.	13	TRBV6-5	TRBJ2-3	CASCRGRADTQYF
few	14	TRBV5-1	TRBJ1-3	CASSFRGKENTIYF
.	14	TRBV7-9	TRBJ1-2	CASSLGSGIYGYTF
.	15	TRBV7-2	TRBJ2-3	CASSLVKSSTDTQYF
.	18	TRBV7-3	TRBJ2-1	CASSPRETGRGIYNEQFF
.	17	TRBV5-4	TRBJ1-4	CASSPTGGARSNEKLFF
.	14	TRBV6-4	TRBJ2-2	CASRPEPNTGELFF
.	16	TRBV7-8	TRBJ1-1	CASSLEGRGRYTEAFF
.	16	TRBV6-5	TRBJ1-3	CASSYRTGGAGNTIYF
.	17	TRBV6-1	TRBJ2-3	CASSADPLRARTDTQYF
.	15	TRBV7-2	TRBJ2-7	CASSPRTGRFDEQYF
.	14	TRBV5-1	TRBJ1-2	CASSLARGSDGYTF
.	16	TRBV19	TRBJ2-3	CASSGIGGWVTDTQYF
.	13	TRBV11-2	TRBJ2-3	CASSQGNTDTQYF
.	16	TRBV4-1	TRBJ1-5	CASSREGQNSNQPQHF
.	15	TRBV7-3	TRBJ2-5	CASSLGPGAGETQYF